This entry lists 8 T cell receptor beta chains sequenced from one sample in a study of T cells after yellow fever vaccination (dated 2019 in TCRdb). The meaning of the sample's treatment or condition label: live attenuated yellow fever vaccine strain. The library was made by 5' RACE. The reads were generated on an Illumina NovaSeq 6000. Through fastp at Q25 and MiXCR, TCRdb rebuilt clones from the public reads, retaining in-frame beta chains. All rows with the same CDR3 protein become a single entry with the most common DNA and genes. The table for this sample lists hundreds of thousands of distinct CDR3 sequences; about 4% of them were counted only once. The ten largest clonotypes hold approximately 23% of the sample. Specimen: PBMCs, collected 5 days after the yellow fever booster vaccination. These receptor sequences come from a man aged 18 to 29 who received the YFV17D yellow fever vaccine.

This clonotype has a handful of counts. This rearrangement joins TRBV7-9 to TRBJ2-7; 8 bases align to TRBD1. There are 15 residues in the CDR3. The ends lost 5 bases at V and 3 bases at J; junction bases unmatched: 9. Germline values: CDR1 SEHNR, CDR2 FQNEAQ (reference sequence). The CDR3 protein is CASSQGQGQFYEQYF. CDR3 coding DNA: TGTGCCAGCAGCCAAGGACAGGGTCAATTCTACGAGCAGTACTTC. The full variable domain, rest sourced from reference TRBV7-9 and TRBJ2-7, is DTGVSQNPRHKITKRGQNVTFRCDPISEHNRLYWYRQTLGQGPEFLTYFQNEAQLEKSRLLSDRFSAERPKGSFSTLEIQRTEQGDSAMYLCASSQGQGQFYEQYFGPGTRLTVT.

V usage is TRBV12-3 or TRBV12-4 and J usage is TRBJ2-2; D is unresolved. Trimming removed 8 bases from V and 7 bases from J, with 5 bases in between. This CDR3 has 10 residues. CDR3 in DNA: TGTGCCAGCGGAATCGGGGAGCTGTTTTTT. Its protein is CASGIGELFF.

This clonotype was detected many times. The rearrangement uses TRBV5-1 and TRBJ1-5, with D maybe TRBD1 (6 bases). Germline V lookup: CDR1 SGHRS, CDR2 YFSETQ. This CDR3 comprises 14 residues. V was cut by 0 bases and J by 6 bases, with 10 bases left in between. CDR3 nucleotides: TGCGCCAGCAGCTTGGCGCTGGGGGCTCAGCCCCAGCATTTT. Translating gives CASSLALGAQPQHF.

The chain has TRBV14 and TRBJ2-7; D is uncertain. The V gene's germline CDR1 is SGHDN and CDR2 FVKESK. The CDR3 loop spans 15 amino acids. With 4 bases removed from V and 2 bases from J, the gap between germline ends came to 15 bases. This CDR3 is CASSPWQPTAYEQYF. DNA of the CDR3: TGTGCCAGCAGCCCCTGGCAACCCACTGCCTACGAGCAGTACTTC. The full variable domain, in which reference TRBV14 and TRBJ2-7 provide the parts outside the CDR3, is EAGVTQFPSHSVIEKGQTVTLRCDPISGHDNLYWYRRVMGKEIKFLLHFVKESKQDESGMPNNRFLAERTGGTYSTLKVQPAELEDSGVYFCASSPWQPTAYEQYFGPGTRLTVT.

This clonotype was seen a few times. V gene TRBV12-3 or TRBV12-4 combines with J gene TRBJ2-3; 9 bases match TRBD2. Losses at the gene ends were 3 bases for V and 0 bases for J; bases not matched to a gene: 7. CDR3 length: 17 residues. CDR3 in DNA: TGTGCCAGCAGTTTGAGGCTAGCGGGACGGAGCACAGATACGCAGTATTTT. This codes for CASSLRLAGRSTDTQYF.

This clonotype was seen a few times. V usage is TRBV5-1 and J usage is TRBJ2-5, with 7 bases identical to TRBD2. This CDR3 contains 16 residues. V shed 2 bases and J 1 base; nucleotides not matched to a gene: 8. Germline V gene lookup returns CDR1 SGHRS and CDR2 YFSETQ. CDR3 DNA sequence: TGCGCCAGCAGCTTAGACCAGCGGGGACTCCAAGAGACCCAGTACTTC. The encoded protein is CASSLDQRGLQETQYF.

This clonotype was recorded at least ten times. The gene calls are TRBV7-2 and TRBJ1-5; D is undetermined. Germline lookup yields CDR1 SGHTA and CDR2 FQGNSA. The CDR3 is 15 amino acids. V was cut by 2 bases and J by 0 bases, with 8 bases left in between. As DNA, the CDR3 is TGTGCCAGCAGCTTATTATTGCGTAGCAATCAGCCCCAGCATTTT. Protein sequence: CASSLLLRSNQPQHF.

The chain employs TRBV6-1 and TRBJ2-7; 8 nucleotides match TRBD2. Germline V lookup: CDR1 MNHNS, CDR2 SASEGT. The J segment lost 6 bases and the V segment lost 6 bases, leaving 16 bases of the junction unmatched. This CDR3 has 16 residues. The DNA of the CDR3 is TGTGCCAGCAGCGGGGGGGCCGGTGTTTTCGGAAGCGAGCAGTACTTC. Amino acids: CASSGGAGVFGSEQYF.